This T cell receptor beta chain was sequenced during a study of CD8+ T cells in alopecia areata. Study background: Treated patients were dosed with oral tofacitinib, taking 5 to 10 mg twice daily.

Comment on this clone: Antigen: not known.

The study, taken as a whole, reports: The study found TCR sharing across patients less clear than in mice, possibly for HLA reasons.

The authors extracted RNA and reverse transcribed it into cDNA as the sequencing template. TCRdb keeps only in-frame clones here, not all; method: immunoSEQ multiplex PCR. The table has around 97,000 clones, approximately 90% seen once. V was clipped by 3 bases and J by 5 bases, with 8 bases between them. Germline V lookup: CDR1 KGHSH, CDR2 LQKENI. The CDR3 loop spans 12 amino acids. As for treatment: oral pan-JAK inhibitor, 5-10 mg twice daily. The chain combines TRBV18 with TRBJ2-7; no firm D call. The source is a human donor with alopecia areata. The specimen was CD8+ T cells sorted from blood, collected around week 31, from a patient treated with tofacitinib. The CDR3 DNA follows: TGTGCCAGCTCACCTCGTAATAACGAGCAGTACTTC. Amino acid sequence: CASSPRNNEQYF.